This T cell receptor beta chain was captured in a study of blood T cell repertoires in COVID-19. Looking at the study overall: Samples of COVID-19 (acute and convalescent) were obtained from the United States, Italy and Spain. PBMCs, B-cell-depleted T cells, or T cells provided the cDNA or gDNA that made up the material.

In the authors' workflow: Amplification of reference gene primers was used by the study to estimate nucleated cell counts. Sequencing used immunoSEQ multiplex PCR; TCRdb keeps in-frame clones, though not all of them. That table gives V, J and clone size, and the DNA gave D and trimming. The profile covers almost 500,000 clones, with roughly nine tenths appearing a single time and 7% to 10% taken by the ten largest. The germline gives CDR1 LGHDT, CDR2 YNNKEL (reference sequence). The junction had 8 bases not matched to a gene; V was cut back by 2 bases and J by 5 bases. The CDR3 loop spans 15 amino acids. Assignments of participants to cohorts depended upon their own reported clinical history.

Sequenced: PBMCs or T cells enriched from blood (not recorded which). The chain recombines TRBV3-1 (or the pseudogene TRBV3-2) with TRBJ2-5; 7 bases are shared with TRBD1. This sequence originates from a woman in her fifties or sixties who had recovered from COVID-19. The CDR3 DNA follows: TGTGCCAGCAGCCAATCGACAGGGAATGAGGAGACCCAGTACTTC. Protein product: CASSQSTGNEETQYF.